This T cell receptor beta chain was sequenced during a study of blood T cell repertoires in COVID-19. Looking at the study overall: Samples representing acute and convalescent COVID-19 were sourced from the United States, Italy and Spain.

Profiled with immunoSEQ multiplex PCR; TCRdb holds only in-frame clones, not every one. This sample carries 300,000 to 450,000 clones, about 88% of them seen once, and the ten largest clones take about 3%. The CDR3 runs 13 residues. V lost 1 base and J lost 10, with 13 bases in between. Germline lookup yields CDR1 SGHVS and CDR2 FQNEAQ. The rearrangement joins TRBV7-8 to TRBJ2-5; no clear D. Sequencing used peripheral blood. The TCR sequence derives from a human donor in a cohort sampled during active COVID-19. The CDR3 spells CASSLETTPLQYF. CDR3 coding DNA: TGTGCCAGCAGCTTAGAAACTACCCCACTCCAGTACTTC.